This T cell receptor (beta chain) was documented in a study of shared clonotypes between healthy human individuals. Study-level results: A handful of donors had about 5% of their naive CD4 clonotypes in common.

On this clone itself: The target antigen is unknown.

The CDR3 is 16 amino acids. Germline loops: CDR1 MGHRA, CDR2 YSYEKL. With 5 bases clipped from V and 6 bases from J, the junction kept 11 bases outside the gene matches. At a deep level, the assay was run. Methods used by the authors: Without quality scores, immunoSEQ junctional reads could not be filtered like full-length reads. Some clones are missing from TCRdb's copy, which holds only in-frame ones; the method was immunoSEQ multiplex PCR. Clone size and the V and J calls come from that table; the DNA yielded D and trimming. The table has 650,000 to 700,000 clones, about 92% seen once. The sample was memory CD8+ T cells from PBMCs. The subset denotes: CD45RO+ cells pooled with CCR7-negative TemRA cells. This receptor was obtained from a young man in good health. Some clones in this sample may be carry-over from other donors' samples. This chain uses TRBV4-1 with TRBJ2-3; 10 bases are a match to TRBD2. The CDR3 here is CASSDLAGVSPDTQYF. The DNA of the CDR3 is TGCGCCAGCAGCGATCTAGCGGGAGTTTCCCCTGATACGCAGTATTTT.